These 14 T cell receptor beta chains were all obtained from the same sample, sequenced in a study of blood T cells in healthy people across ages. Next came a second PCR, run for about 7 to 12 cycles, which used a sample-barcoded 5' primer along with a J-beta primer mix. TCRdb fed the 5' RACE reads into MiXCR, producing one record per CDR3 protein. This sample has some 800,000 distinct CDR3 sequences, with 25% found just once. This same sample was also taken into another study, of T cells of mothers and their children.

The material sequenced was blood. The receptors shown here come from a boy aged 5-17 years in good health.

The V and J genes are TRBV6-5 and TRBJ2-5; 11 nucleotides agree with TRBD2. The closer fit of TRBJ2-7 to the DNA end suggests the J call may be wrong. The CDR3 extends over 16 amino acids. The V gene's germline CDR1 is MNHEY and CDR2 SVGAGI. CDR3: CASSFAGTSGKYEQYF. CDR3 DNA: TGTGCCAGCAGTTTCGCCGGGACTAGCGGCAAATACGAGCAGTACTTC.

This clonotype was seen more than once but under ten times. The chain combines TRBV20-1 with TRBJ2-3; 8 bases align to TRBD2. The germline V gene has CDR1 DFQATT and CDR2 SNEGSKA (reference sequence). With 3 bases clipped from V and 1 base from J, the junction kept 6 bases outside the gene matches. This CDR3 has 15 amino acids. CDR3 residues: CSASPLTSGTDTQYF. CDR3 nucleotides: TGCAGTGCTAGTCCCTTGACTAGCGGCACAGATACGCAGTATTTT.

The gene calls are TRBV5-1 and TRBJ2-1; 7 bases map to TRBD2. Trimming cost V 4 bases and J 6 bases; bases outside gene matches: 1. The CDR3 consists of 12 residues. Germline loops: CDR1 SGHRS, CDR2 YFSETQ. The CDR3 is CASSPSGNEQFF. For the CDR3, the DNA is TGCGCCAGCAGCCCTAGCGGCAATGAGCAGTTCTTC.

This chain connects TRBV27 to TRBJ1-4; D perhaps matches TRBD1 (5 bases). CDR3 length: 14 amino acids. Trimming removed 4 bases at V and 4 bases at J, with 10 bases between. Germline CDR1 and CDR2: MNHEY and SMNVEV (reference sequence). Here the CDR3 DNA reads TGTGCCAGCAGTTCCCGGGGGATTAATGAAAAACTGTTTTTT. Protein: CASSSRGINEKLFF.

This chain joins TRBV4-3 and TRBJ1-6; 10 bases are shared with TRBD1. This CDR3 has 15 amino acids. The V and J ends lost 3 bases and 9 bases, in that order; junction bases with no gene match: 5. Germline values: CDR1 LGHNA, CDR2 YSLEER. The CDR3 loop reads CASSQGTGDSSPLHF. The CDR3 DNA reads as TGCGCCAGCAGCCAGGGGACAGGGGATAGTTCACCCCTCCACTTT.

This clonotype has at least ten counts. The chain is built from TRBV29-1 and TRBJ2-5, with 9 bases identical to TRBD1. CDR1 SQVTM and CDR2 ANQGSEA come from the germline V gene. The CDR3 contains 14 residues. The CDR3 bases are TGCAGTATTCAGGGACAGGGAAGATCAGAGACCCAGTACTTC. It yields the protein CSIQGQGRSETQYF.

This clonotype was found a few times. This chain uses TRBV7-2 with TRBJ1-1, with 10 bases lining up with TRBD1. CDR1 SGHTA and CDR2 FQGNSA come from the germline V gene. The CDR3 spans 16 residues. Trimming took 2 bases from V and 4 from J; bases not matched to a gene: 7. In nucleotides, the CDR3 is TGTGCCAGCAGCTTAAAAGGGACAGGGGCCCTCACTGAAGCTTTCTTT. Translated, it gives CASSLKGTGALTEAFF.

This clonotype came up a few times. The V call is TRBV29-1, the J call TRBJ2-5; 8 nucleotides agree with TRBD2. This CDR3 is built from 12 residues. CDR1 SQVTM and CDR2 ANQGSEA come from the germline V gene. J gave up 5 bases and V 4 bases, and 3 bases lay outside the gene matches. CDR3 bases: TGCAGCGTTGTGTCGGGAGGGGAGACCCAGTACTTC. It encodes CSVVSGGETQYF.

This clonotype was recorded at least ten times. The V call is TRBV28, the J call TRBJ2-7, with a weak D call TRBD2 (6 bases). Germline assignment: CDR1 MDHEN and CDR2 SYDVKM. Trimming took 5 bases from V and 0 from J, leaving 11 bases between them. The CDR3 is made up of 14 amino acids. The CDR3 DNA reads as TGTGCCAGCAGTCAATTTAGCGGCTCCTACGAGCAGTACTTC. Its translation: CASSQFSGSYEQYF.

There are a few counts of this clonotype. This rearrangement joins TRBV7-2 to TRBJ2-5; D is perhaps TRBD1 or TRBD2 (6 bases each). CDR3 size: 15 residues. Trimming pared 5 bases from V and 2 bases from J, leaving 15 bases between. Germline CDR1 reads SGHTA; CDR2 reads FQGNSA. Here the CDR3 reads CASSRGGITQETQYF. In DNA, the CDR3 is TGTGCCAGCAGCCGAGGGGGGATTACTCAAGAGACCCAGTACTTC.

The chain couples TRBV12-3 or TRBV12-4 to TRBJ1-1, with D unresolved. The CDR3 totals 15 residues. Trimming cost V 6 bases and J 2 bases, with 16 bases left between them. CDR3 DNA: TGTGCCAGCAGCTTAAGGCAGGCCGGAAACACTGAAGCTTTCTTT. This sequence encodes CASSLRQAGNTEAFF.

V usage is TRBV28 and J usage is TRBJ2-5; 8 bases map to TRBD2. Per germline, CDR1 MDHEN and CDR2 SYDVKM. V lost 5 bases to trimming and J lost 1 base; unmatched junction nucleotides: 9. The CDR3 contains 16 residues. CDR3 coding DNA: TGTGCCAGCAGTCCGATCGGCGGACTAGCCCAAGAGACCCAGTACTTC. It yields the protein CASSPIGGLAQETQYF.

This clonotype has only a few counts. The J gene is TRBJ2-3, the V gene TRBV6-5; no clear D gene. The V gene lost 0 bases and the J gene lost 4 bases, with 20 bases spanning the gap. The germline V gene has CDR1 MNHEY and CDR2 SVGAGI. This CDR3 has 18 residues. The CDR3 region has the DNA TGTGCCAGCAGTTACTCGATCCCCCGAATGGGGTTCGCAGATACGCAGTATTTT. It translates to CASSYSIPRMGFADTQYF.

CDR3 region: CSVGRGTNSEQYF. The DNA for the CDR3 is TGCAGCGTTGGTAGGGGTACTAATTCCGAGCAGTACTTC. The J gene is TRBJ2-7, the V gene TRBV29-1; a weak D match, TRBD1 (5 bases). Germline V gene lookup returns CDR1 SQVTM and CDR2 ANQGSEA. This CDR3 region has 13 residues. The germline V and J ends were trimmed by 4 bases and 6 bases, with 16 bases remaining between them.